This T cell receptor beta chain came from a study of CD8 T cells in ankylosing spondylitis. MiXCR was run by TCRdb on the 5' RACE reads, yielding one entry per CDR3 protein. Among around 230,000 distinct CDR3 sequences, over 7% were seen once, and the ten largest hold roughly 4.9%. Worth noting for this clonotype: This may come from a read error, since a much larger clone is one base off.

The sequencing sample was made of blood, either unsorted or a sorted T cell fraction (not recorded which). This TCR derives from a female donor with ankylosing spondylitis or in good health (not recorded which).

Written as DNA, the CDR3 is TGTGCCAGCAGTGGACAGCGACCGGGGAACACCATGTATTTT. It translates to CASSGQRPGNTMYF. The rearrangement joins TRBV2 to TRBJ1-3; D is possibly TRBD1 (5 bases). The CDR3 spans 14 residues. Germline V lookup: CDR1 SNHLY, CDR2 FYNNEI. Complete variable domain (other parts from reference TRBV2 and TRBJ1-3): EPEVTQTPSHQVTQMGQEVILRCVPISNHLYFYWYRQILGQKVEFLVSFYNNEISEKSEIFDDQFSVERPDGSNFTLKIRSTKLEDSAMYFCASSGQRPGNTMYFGEGSWLTVV.